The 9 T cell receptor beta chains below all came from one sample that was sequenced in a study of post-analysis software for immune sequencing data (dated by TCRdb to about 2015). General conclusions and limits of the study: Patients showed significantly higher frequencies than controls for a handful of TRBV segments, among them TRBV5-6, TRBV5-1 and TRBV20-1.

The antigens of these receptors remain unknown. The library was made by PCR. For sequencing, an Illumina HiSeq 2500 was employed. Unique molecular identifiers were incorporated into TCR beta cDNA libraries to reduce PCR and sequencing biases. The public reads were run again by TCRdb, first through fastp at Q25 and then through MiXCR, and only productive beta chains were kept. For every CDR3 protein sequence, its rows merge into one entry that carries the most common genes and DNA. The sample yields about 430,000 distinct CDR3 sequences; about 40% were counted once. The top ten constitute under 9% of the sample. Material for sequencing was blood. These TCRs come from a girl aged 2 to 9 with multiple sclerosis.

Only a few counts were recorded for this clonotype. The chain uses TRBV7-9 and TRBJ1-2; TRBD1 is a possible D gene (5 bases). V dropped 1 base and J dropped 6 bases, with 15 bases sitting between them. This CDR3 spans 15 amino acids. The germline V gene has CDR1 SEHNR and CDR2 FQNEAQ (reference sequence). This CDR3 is CASSLVGTDLDGYTF. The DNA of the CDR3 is TGTGCCAGCAGCTTAGTAGGGACGGATCTCGATGGCTACACCTTC.

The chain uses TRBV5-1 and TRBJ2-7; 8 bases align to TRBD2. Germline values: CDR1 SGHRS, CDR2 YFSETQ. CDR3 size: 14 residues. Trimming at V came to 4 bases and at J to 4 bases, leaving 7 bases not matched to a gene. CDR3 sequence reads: CASSQQAGEYEQYF. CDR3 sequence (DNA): TGCGCCAGCAGCCAACAAGCGGGGGAATACGAGCAGTACTTC.

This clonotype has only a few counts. Written as DNA, the CDR3 is TGTGCCAGCAGCCCAAGGGTTTCTGCGGGCACTGAAGCTTTCTTT. Encoded protein: CASSPRVSAGTEAFF. The chain carries TRBV7-6 and TRBJ1-1; no clear D gene. The V and J ends lost 5 bases and 4 bases respectively, with 17 bases between them. There are 15 residues in the CDR3. CDR1 is SGHVS, CDR2 FNYEAQ, per germline.

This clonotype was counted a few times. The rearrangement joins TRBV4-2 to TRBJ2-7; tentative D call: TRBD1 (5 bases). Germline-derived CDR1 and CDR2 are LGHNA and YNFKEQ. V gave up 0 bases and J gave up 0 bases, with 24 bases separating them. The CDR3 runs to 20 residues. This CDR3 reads CASSQDAQVAFQGGSYEQYF. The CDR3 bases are TGTGCCAGCAGCCAAGATGCCCAAGTGGCTTTCCAGGGCGGCTCCTACGAGCAGTACTTC.

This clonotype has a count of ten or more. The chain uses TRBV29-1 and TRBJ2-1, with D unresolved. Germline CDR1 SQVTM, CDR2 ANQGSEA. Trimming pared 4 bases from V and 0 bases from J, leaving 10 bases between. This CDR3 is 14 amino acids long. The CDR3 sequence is CSVAGLSSYNEQFF. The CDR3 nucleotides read TGCAGCGTTGCCGGGCTGAGCTCCTACAATGAGCAGTTCTTC.

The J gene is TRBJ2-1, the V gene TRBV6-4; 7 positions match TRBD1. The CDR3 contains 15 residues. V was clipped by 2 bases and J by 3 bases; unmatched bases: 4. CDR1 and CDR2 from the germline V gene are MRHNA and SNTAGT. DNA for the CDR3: TGTGCCAGCAGTGACCTCGACAGGGTCTACAATGAGCAGTTCTTC. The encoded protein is CASSDLDRVYNEQFF.

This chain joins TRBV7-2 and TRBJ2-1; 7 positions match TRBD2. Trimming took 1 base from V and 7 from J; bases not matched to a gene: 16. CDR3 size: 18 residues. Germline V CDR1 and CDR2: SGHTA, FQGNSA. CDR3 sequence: CASSLGTPGSGFGNEQFF. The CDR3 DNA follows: TGTGCCAGCAGCTTAGGAACCCCGGGTAGCGGGTTCGGGAATGAGCAGTTCTTC. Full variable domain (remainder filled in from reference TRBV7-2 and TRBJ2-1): GAGVSQSPSNKVTEKGKDVELRCDPISGHTALYWYRQSLGQGLEFLIYFQGNSAPDKSGLPSDRFSAERTGGSVSTLTIQRTQQEDSAVYLCASSLGTPGSGFGNEQFFGPGTRLTVL.

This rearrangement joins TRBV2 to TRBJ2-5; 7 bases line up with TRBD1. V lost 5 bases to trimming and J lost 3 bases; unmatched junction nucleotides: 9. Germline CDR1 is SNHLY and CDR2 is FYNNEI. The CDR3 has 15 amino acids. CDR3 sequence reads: CASSPLTGAEETQYF. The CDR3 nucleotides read TGTGCCAGCAGTCCCCTAACAGGGGCGGAAGAGACCCAGTACTTC.

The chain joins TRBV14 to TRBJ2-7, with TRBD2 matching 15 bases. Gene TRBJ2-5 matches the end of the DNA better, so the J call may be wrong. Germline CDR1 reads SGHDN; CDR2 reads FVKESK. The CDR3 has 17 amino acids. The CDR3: CASSRGLAGGPSQTQYF. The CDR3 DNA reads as TGTGCCAGCAGCCGAGGACTAGCGGGAGGGCCCTCTCAGACCCAGTACTTC.